The present entry profiles one T cell receptor (beta chain) with its context. This receptor's antigen is unknown. Base quality data are lacking; no much larger clone is found one base away. The archived tumor blocks came from patients who had not received neoadjuvant therapy before resection. The preserved-tissue arm of the study used approximately 30 surgical resection samples from under 25 previously untreated pancreatic ductal adenocarcinoma patients. For the resection arm, DNA was extracted from ten 5-micron curls of FFPE tumor adjacent to the multiplex immunohistochemistry slide. The immunoSEQ Assay at Adaptive Biotechnologies was used to immunosequence TCRbeta CDR3 regions from the extracted DNA. The source study handled its data this way. To quantify the absolute abundance of each unique TCRbeta CDR3, sequences were collapsed and filtered. Clonality was calculated as 1 minus Pielou's evenness, with only productive in-frame rearrangements included in the computation. Regional overlap was evaluated by tracking the top 100 nucleotide rearrangements across paired samples, and paired versus unrelated samples were compared using the Morisita index. The immunoSEQ Rearrangement Details tool was used to assess whether nucleotide rearrangements converged onto identical amino acid sequences. Not all clones reach the TCRdb copy of this immuneACCESS table, which keeps in-frame sequences only. Checked studies attribute under half of the gap to unresolved V genes and leave the rest unexplained. That table gives V, J and clone size, and the DNA gave D and trimming. Counted in this sample were 5,600 or so clones; nearly 50% of them appeared once. The top ten clonotypes cover over 8% of the sample.

Trimming removed 4 bases from V and 2 bases from J; the gene matches leave 8 bases unexplained. Measured from the cysteine to the phenylalanine, the CDR3 is 15 residues long. The only DNA kept is the CDR3, 45 bases in frame from the first base. CDR1 is given as SGDLS and CDR2 as YYNGEE, both from the germline V gene. This record belongs to a study of CXCR4 blockade with PD-1 therapy in pancreatic cancer (dated by TCRdb to the late 2010s). With regard to the full study: The study combined multiplex immunohistochemistry and TCRbeta immunosequencing of resected pancreatic ductal adenocarcinoma with ex vivo slice culture testing PD-1 and CXCR4 blockade. Two geographically distinct regions were TCR-sequenced from each of about six tumors to assess intratumoral heterogeneity. Study-level results and caveats: Tumors had clonal expansion, with a mean productive clonality of approximately 0.13 compared with under 0.055 in healthy blood, yet clonality showed no correlation with survival. Because only TCRbeta chains were sequenced, true antigen-specificity overlap among the convergent dominant clones remained unconfirmed, awaiting paired alpha-beta single-cell sequencing. Amino acid clone frequency correlated strongly with the number of distinct nucleotide rearrangements encoding it, suggesting convergent selection by common tumor antigens.

This TCR was recovered from a human donor with pancreatic ductal adenocarcinoma. The sequence links TRBV9 to TRBJ2-7, and 8 junction bases match TRBD2. The specimen was tumor tissue. The bases read TGTGCCAGCAGCCTTGGGCGGGGGGTAACCTACGAGCAGTACTTC. Its product reads: CASSLGRGVTYEQYF.